A selection of T cell receptor beta chains follows, all from one sample in a study of CD8+CD57+ T cells in acquired aplastic anemia. TCRdb called the reads again in MiXCR, with one record for every CDR3 protein. The sample has 95,000 to 120,000 distinct CDR3 sequences, about half seen once; the top ten hold 25% to 35%. The sequencing sample was made of sorted CD4+, CD8+, or CD8+CD57+ T cells (not recorded which) from PBMCs. These receptors came from a human donor in good health, serving as a control. CDR3s include the opening cysteine and the closing phenylalanine or tryptophan. The order of the fields is clone size, V gene, J gene, D gene, CDR3 length, CDR3 protein, CDR3 DNA. D genes are given only for firm matches. Size tells how often a clone was seen (once, few, many) or the class of an expanded clone, and some rows leave it out.

NA	TRBV20-1	TRBJ2-7	TRBD2	14	CSARAGGRTYEQYF	TGCAGTGCTCGAGCGGGGGGGCGGACCTACGAGCAGTACTTC
NA	TRBV29-1	TRBJ1-2	TRBD1	16	CSVEDGVGTGVNGYTF	TGCAGCGTTGAAGATGGAGTCGGGACAGGGGTGAATGGCTACACCTTC
many	TRBV9	TRBJ1-2	TRBD1	15	CASSPHQGANYGYTF	TGTGCCAGCAGCCCTCACCAGGGGGCTAACTATGGCTACACCTTC
NA	TRBV29-1	TRBJ1-2	NA	11	CSCKDNYGYTF	TGCAGCTGTAAGGATAACTATGGCTACACCTTC
NA	TRBV5-1	TRBJ2-1	NA	16	CASSLALGWRGNEQFF	TGCGCCAGCAGCTTGGCCCTTGGTTGGCGGGGCAATGAGCAGTTCTTC
NA	TRBV2	TRBJ2-7	TRBD2	14	CASSLTAGASEQYF	TGTGCCAGCAGCTTAACAGCGGGAGCCTCCGAGCAGTACTTC
NA	TRBV20-1	TRBJ2-7	TRBD2	15	CSARASGGGPYEQYF	TGCAGTGCTAGAGCTAGCGGGGGGGGACCCTACGAGCAGTACTTC
NA	TRBV20-1	TRBJ1-5	NA	13	CSAMQGSSQPQHF	TGCAGTGCTATGCAGGGATCGAGTCAGCCCCAGCATTTT
NA	TRBV20-1	TRBJ1-6	NA	13	CSVRGQYNSPLHF	TGCAGTGTTAGAGGCCAGTATAATTCACCCCTCCACTTT
NA	TRBV25-1	TRBJ2-3	NA	13	CASSLVWEDAQYF	TGTGCCAGCAGCTTAGTCTGGGAAGATGCGCAGTATTTT
NA	TRBV20-1	TRBJ1-4	NA	15	CSAREWGSTNEKLFF	TGCAGTGCTAGAGAGTGGGGATCAACTAATGAAAAACTGTTTTTT
NA	TRBV25-1	TRBJ2-7	TRBD2	15	CASSDRAGRSYEQYF	TGTGCCAGCAGTGATCGGGCCGGGAGGAGCTACGAGCAGTACTTC
once	TRBV7-8	TRBJ2-1	NA	15	CASSYDRQSYNEQFF	TGTGCCAGCAGCTACGACCGGCAGTCCTACAATGAGCAGTTCTTC
many	TRBV9	TRBJ2-7	TRBD1	15	CASSGTGDSSYEQYF	TGTGCCAGCAGCGGGACAGGGGATAGCTCCTACGAGCAGTACTTC
many	TRBV29-1	TRBJ2-7	NA	13	CSVEGHQVYEQYF	TGCAGCGTGGAAGGACACCAGGTCTACGAGCAGTACTTC
NA	TRBV10-3	TRBJ2-1	TRBD1	16	CAISDPGQSSYNEQFF	TGTGCCATCAGCGACCCGGGACAGAGCTCCTACAATGAGCAGTTCTTC
NA	TRBV9	TRBJ2-3	TRBD2	17	CASSTGTSGDLTDTQYF	TGTGCCAGCAGCACCGGGACTAGCGGGGACCTCACAGATACGCAGTATTTT
many	TRBV12-3/TRBV12-4	TRBJ1-3	NA	12	CASRSSGNTIYF	TGTGCCAGCCGATCCTCTGGGAACACCATATATTTT
NA	TRBV19	TRBJ1-5	NA	16	CASSIDRAGPDQPQHF	TGTGCCAGTAGTATAGATAGGGCAGGGCCAGATCAGCCCCAGCATTTT
NA	TRBV12-3/TRBV12-4	TRBJ1-2	NA	14	CASRPTGLGYGYTF	TGTGCCAGCAGACCCACAGGGTTAGGGTATGGCTACACCTTC
many	TRBV6-1	TRBJ2-5	NA	17	CASRDPRAGPYQETQYF	TGTGCCAGCAGGGACCCACGCGCGGGACCGTACCAAGAGACCCAGTACTTC
NA	TRBV24-1	TRBJ2-5	NA	13	CATRDRFQETQYF	TGTGCCACCAGGGACAGATTCCAAGAGACCCAGTACTTC
NA	TRBV6-1	TRBJ1-2	NA	15	CASSGIRQFNYGYTF	TGTGCCAGCAGTGGGATAAGACAGTTTAACTATGGCTACACCTTC
NA	TRBV29-1	TRBJ1-1	NA	13	CSVHGILNTEAFF	TGCAGCGTGCATGGTATACTGAACACTGAAGCTTTCTTT
many	TRBV27	TRBJ2-5	TRBD2	14	CASSFGLAAETQYF	TGTGCCAGCAGTTTCGGACTAGCGGCAGAGACCCAGTACTTC
NA	TRBV6-2/TRBV6-3	TRBJ2-1	TRBD2	18	CASSYSTSSYFGGSEQFF	TGTGCCAGCAGTTACTCTACCAGCAGTTACTTCGGGGGGAGTGAGCAGTTCTTC
NA	TRBV11-2	TRBJ2-3	NA	14	CARSYSILTDTQYF	TGTGCCCGCAGCTACTCTATACTAACAGATACGCAGTATTTT
NA	TRBV25-1	TRBJ2-5	NA	14	CASSEWGASETQYF	TGTGCCAGCAGTGAATGGGGGGCGTCTGAGACCCAGTACTTC
NA	TRBV7-2	TRBJ2-7	NA	14	CASSLVGLIYEQYF	TGTGCCAGCAGCTTAGTGGGGCTGATCTACGAGCAGTACTTC
many	TRBV14	TRBJ2-1	NA	15	CASSQLTASYNEQFF	TGTGCCAGCAGCCAACTGACGGCTTCCTACAATGAGCAGTTCTTC
few	TRBV29-1	TRBJ2-3	TRBD1	14	CSVEGDRGTDTQYF	TGCAGCGTTGAAGGGGACAGGGGTACAGATACGCAGTATTTT
NA	TRBV7-2	TRBJ1-2	NA	15	CASSSDSNLGYGYTF	TGTGCCAGCAGCTCCGACAGTAACCTTGGGTATGGCTACACCTTC
NA	TRBV5-1	TRBJ2-2	NA	16	CASSLDLDSNFGELFF	TGCGCCAGCAGCTTGGATCTGGACAGCAACTTTGGGGAGCTGTTTTTT
few	TRBV13	TRBJ2-3	NA	11	CASSWKDTQYF	TGTGCCAGCAGCTGGAAAGATACGCAGTATTTT
few	TRBV25-1	TRBJ2-1	NA	14	CASRALHRYNEQFF	TGTGCCAGCAGGGCCCTGCACAGGTACAATGAGCAGTTCTTC
NA	TRBV7-2	TRBJ1-2	NA	11	CASNLRGGYTF	TGTGCCAGCAACCTCAGGGGTGGCTACACCTTC
NA	TRBV29-1	TRBJ1-1	NA	14	CSVSRVLRNTEAFF	TGCAGCGTTTCAAGGGTTTTGAGGAACACTGAAGCTTTCTTT
NA	TRBV11-1	TRBJ2-1	TRBD1	14	CASSLTGGRNEQFF	TGTGCCAGCAGCCTTACAGGGGGCCGGAATGAGCAGTTCTTC
NA	TRBV6-1	TRBJ1-5	NA	14	CASSTDSRNQPQHF	TGTGCCAGCAGCACGGACAGCCGCAATCAGCCCCAGCATTTT
NA	TRBV10-3	TRBJ2-3	NA	15	CAISEGEESTDTQYF	TGTGCCATCAGTGAAGGAGAAGAGAGCACAGATACGCAGTATTTT
many	TRBV6-2/TRBV6-3	TRBJ1-2	NA	16	CASSYSGLLKNYGYTF	TGTGCCAGCAGTTACTCGGGACTCCTAAAAAACTATGGCTACACCTTC
NA	TRBV5-4	TRBJ2-2	NA	17	CASSLGVWGSDPGELFF	TGTGCCAGCAGCTTGGGAGTGTGGGGCTCTGACCCCGGGGAGCTGTTTTTT
many	TRBV6-2/TRBV6-3	TRBJ2-3	NA	18	CASSSPSMVCGLGDTQYF	TGTGCCAGCAGTTCCCCTAGTATGGTGTGTGGGCTCGGAGATACGCAGTATTTT
NA	TRBV5-1	TRBJ2-7	TRBD1	15	CASSLGQGLSYEQYF	TGCGCCAGCAGCTTAGGACAGGGGCTTTCCTACGAGCAGTACTTC
NA	TRBV2	TRBJ1-2	NA	12	CASGRRGYGYTF	TGTGCCTCTGGGAGGAGAGGCTATGGCTACACCTTC
many	TRBV3-1	TRBJ2-7	TRBD2	17	CASSQTSGGTQTYEQYF	TGTGCCAGCAGCCAGACTAGCGGGGGGACTCAGACCTACGAGCAGTACTTC
NA	TRBV2	TRBJ1-2	TRBD1	14	CASSGGQVPYGYTF	TGTGCCAGCAGTGGAGGACAGGTTCCCTATGGCTACACCTTC
NA	TRBV10-3	TRBJ1-2	NA	13	CAISSETLHGYTF	TGTGCCATCAGTAGCGAGACTCTTCATGGCTACACCTTC
many	TRBV12-3/TRBV12-4	TRBJ2-1	NA	16	CASSPAPPLSYNEQFF	TGTGCCAGCAGTCCTGCTCCACCGCTTTCATATAATGAGCAGTTCTTC
many	TRBV9	TRBJ1-2	TRBD1	16	CASSQDRQGLIYGYTF	TGTGCCAGCAGCCAAGATAGACAGGGTCTAATATATGGCTACACCTTC
NA	TRBV10-3	TRBJ2-1	TRBD2	14	CAIKGGGPYNEQFF	TGTGCCATCAAGGGCGGGGGGCCGTACAATGAGCAGTTCTTC
many	TRBV6-1	TRBJ2-3	TRBD1	12	CASKSGGDTQYF	TGTGCCAGCAAATCAGGGGGAGATACGCAGTATTTT
many	TRBV5-8	TRBJ2-5	NA	14	CASSPGVPQETQYF	TGTGCCAGCAGCCCCGGAGTACCCCAAGAGACCCAGTACTTC
NA	TRBV5-1	TRBJ2-7	TRBD2	17	CASSLGGLAGGSYEQYF	TGCGCCAGCAGCTTGGGGGGGCTAGCGGGAGGCTCCTACGAGCAGTACTTC
NA	TRBV15	TRBJ2-5	TRBD2	17	CATSRDLKAGGQETQYF	TGTGCCACCAGCAGAGATCTGAAGGCGGGGGGCCAAGAGACCCAGTACTTC
few	TRBV2	TRBJ2-3	NA	14	CASRLREVTDTQYF	TGTGCCAGCAGGTTACGGGAAGTCACAGATACGCAGTATTTT
many	TRBV9	TRBJ2-3	NA	12	CASSVPTDTQYF	TGTGCCAGCAGCGTCCCCACAGATACGCAGTATTTT
many	TRBV3-1	TRBJ1-1	NA	14	CASSLTQTNTEAFF	TGTGCCAGCAGCCTCACACAGACGAACACTGAAGCTTTCTTT
once	TRBV10-3	TRBJ1-4	NA	13	CAVRGGAGEKLFF	TGTGCCGTCAGAGGAGGGGCGGGGGAAAAACTGTTTTTT